The T cell receptor (beta chain) under discussion was sequenced for a study of CD8 T cells in ankylosing spondylitis. This clonotype was recorded a few times. The target antigen is unknown. Whole-study findings and limits: A motif in TCR beta, a set of seven to nine highly homologous variants, appeared characteristic of ankylosing spondylitis blood.

Trimming left V 5 bases short and J 0 bases short, with 7 bases between. Germline-derived CDR1 and CDR2 are MNHEY and SMNVEV (reference sequence). The CDR3 totals 13 residues. The authors made TCR beta libraries by quantitative 5'-RACE with molecular barcodes. TCRdb ran MiXCR on the 5' RACE reads and lists one entry per CDR3 protein. The sample lists about 360,000 distinct CDR3 sequences, 20% occurring once. Sequenced sample: blood, either unsorted or a sorted T cell fraction (not recorded which). The receptor was derived from a male donor with ankylosing spondylitis or in good health (not recorded which). This chain connects TRBV27 to TRBJ2-5; D unclear. In DNA form, the CDR3 reads TGTGCCAGCAGTATCCTGTACCAAGAGACCCAGTACTTC. Protein sequence: CASSILYQETQYF.